A selection of T cell receptor beta chains follows, all from one sample in a study of spatial heterogeneity in lung cancer. TCRdb analysed the 5' RACE reads with MiXCR anew, one entry per CDR3 protein. Of 43,000 or so distinct CDR3 sequences listed, about 12% are singletons. The sequencing here drew on PBMCs, taken at follow-up. These receptors originate from a male donor with early-stage non-small cell lung cancer. Each CDR3 is given with its conserved first and last residue. D genes are given only for firm matches. Clone size is stated in some rows and not others, as once, few, many or a class when expanded.

clone_size: many
j_call: TRBJ1-1
v_call: TRBV3-1
d_call: NA
cdr3_nt: TGTGCCAGCAGCCAGGGAAACACTGAAGCTTTCTTT
cdr3_aa: CASSQGNTEAFF

clone_size: few
j_call: TRBJ2-3
v_call: TRBV3-1
d_call: NA
cdr3_nt: TGTGCCAGCAGCCATGTCCCGGGAACGGATACGCAGTATTTT
cdr3_aa: CASSHVPGTDTQYF

clone_size: many
j_call: TRBJ2-7
v_call: TRBV20-1
d_call: TRBD2
cdr3_nt: TGCAGTGCCGCGGGAGCGGGGGACGGCGAGCAGTACTTC
cdr3_aa: CSAAGAGDGEQYF

clone_size: many
j_call: TRBJ1-2
v_call: TRBV19
d_call: NA
cdr3_nt: TGTGCCAGTAGTGACCCAGGGAAGAGCTACACCTTC
cdr3_aa: CASSDPGKSYTF

clone_size: few
j_call: TRBJ2-2
v_call: TRBV6-6
d_call: NA
cdr3_nt: TGTGCCAGCAGCCAGGACAGTCTCGCCGGGGAGCTGTTTTTT
cdr3_aa: CASSQDSLAGELFF

clone_size: few
j_call: TRBJ2-3
v_call: TRBV7-9
d_call: NA
cdr3_nt: TGTGCCAGCAGCGGGGGACAAAACCACCCCACAGATACGCAGTATTTT
cdr3_aa: CASSGGQNHPTDTQYF

clone_size: many
j_call: TRBJ2-7
v_call: TRBV5-1
d_call: NA
cdr3_nt: TGCGCCAGCAGCTTGTCCCCGGGGGTCGGCGAGCAGTACTTC
cdr3_aa: CASSLSPGVGEQYF

clone_size: many
j_call: TRBJ2-7
v_call: TRBV5-6
d_call: NA
cdr3_nt: TGTGCCAGCAGCTTGGCCGACGGATACGAGCAGTACTTC
cdr3_aa: CASSLADGYEQYF

clone_size: many
j_call: TRBJ2-1
v_call: TRBV5-4
d_call: TRBD2
cdr3_nt: TGTGCCAGCAGCTCCGGACTAGCGGGAGACAATGAGCAGTTCTTC
cdr3_aa: CASSSGLAGDNEQFF

clone_size: many
j_call: TRBJ1-4
v_call: TRBV12-3/TRBV12-4
d_call: TRBD1
cdr3_nt: TGTGCCAGCAGCCCACCCGGGACAGGGTGGGAAAAACTGTTTTTT
cdr3_aa: CASSPPGTGWEKLFF

clone_size: many
j_call: TRBJ2-7
v_call: TRBV6-5
d_call: TRBD1
cdr3_nt: TGTGCCAGCAGCCAGAGACAGGGTGCGACCTACGAGCAGTACTTC
cdr3_aa: CASSQRQGATYEQYF

clone_size: many
j_call: TRBJ2-2
v_call: TRBV5-1
d_call: NA
cdr3_nt: TGCGCCAGCAGCTCCGACCGGGACACTTACACCGGGGAGCTGTTTTTT
cdr3_aa: CASSSDRDTYTGELFF

clone_size: many
j_call: TRBJ2-5
v_call: TRBV3-1
d_call: NA
cdr3_nt: TGTGCCAGCAGCCAAGAGGGCGTGGGCGGGACCCAGTACTTC
cdr3_aa: CASSQEGVGGTQYF

clone_size: NA
j_call: TRBJ1-2
v_call: TRBV5-8
d_call: NA
cdr3_nt: TGTGCCAGCACCGGGAAGGGGAGCAACTATGGCTACACCTTC
cdr3_aa: CASTGKGSNYGYTF

clone_size: many
j_call: TRBJ1-2
v_call: TRBV20-1
d_call: TRBD1
cdr3_nt: TGCAGTGCTCACGGACAGGGGTTCGACTATGGCTACACCTTC
cdr3_aa: CSAHGQGFDYGYTF

clone_size: few
j_call: TRBJ2-7
v_call: TRBV18
d_call: NA
cdr3_nt: TGTGCCAGCTCACCTTTCGGTGGGACACCCTACGAGCAGTACTTC
cdr3_aa: CASSPFGGTPYEQYF

clone_size: many
j_call: TRBJ2-3
v_call: TRBV29-1
d_call: NA
cdr3_nt: TGCAGCGTTGTTACGGGAGTGGATACGCAGTATTTT
cdr3_aa: CSVVTGVDTQYF

clone_size: NA
j_call: TRBJ2-5
v_call: TRBV23-1
d_call: NA
cdr3_nt: TGCGCCAGAAACCTAACAGGCTCCCAAGAGACCCAGTACTTC
cdr3_aa: CARNLTGSQETQYF

clone_size: many
j_call: TRBJ1-5
v_call: TRBV6-6
d_call: NA
cdr3_nt: TGTGCCAGCAGTTACGGACAGAATAATCAGCCCCAGCATTTT
cdr3_aa: CASSYGQNNQPQHF

clone_size: many
j_call: TRBJ1-1
v_call: TRBV5-1
d_call: NA
cdr3_nt: TGCGCCAGTCTCTTAGACAGGAGCTTAGCCACGAACACTGAAGCTTTCTTT
cdr3_aa: CASLLDRSLATNTEAFF

clone_size: few
j_call: TRBJ2-7
v_call: TRBV3-1
d_call: TRBD1
cdr3_nt: TGTGCCAGCAGCCATTGGGACAGACCCTACGAGCAGTACTTC
cdr3_aa: CASSHWDRPYEQYF

clone_size: many
j_call: TRBJ2-7
v_call: TRBV7-2
d_call: NA
cdr3_nt: TGTGCCAGCAGCTTTAGTGGGGGACACTTTACACCCTACGAGCAGTACTTC
cdr3_aa: CASSFSGGHFTPYEQYF

clone_size: NA
j_call: TRBJ2-3
v_call: TRBV7-9
d_call: NA
cdr3_nt: TGTGCCAGCAGCTTTTCGGGGGAGGCAGATACGCAGTATTTT
cdr3_aa: CASSFSGEADTQYF

clone_size: many
j_call: TRBJ2-7
v_call: TRBV7-9
d_call: NA
cdr3_nt: TGTGCCAGCAGCGCCACAACAGGTATAGCACTCTTC
cdr3_aa: CASSATTGIALF

clone_size: few
j_call: TRBJ2-3
v_call: TRBV7-2
d_call: NA
cdr3_nt: TGTGCCAGCAGCCATCCCAATACGCAGTATTTT
cdr3_aa: CASSHPNTQYF

clone_size: NA
j_call: TRBJ2-4
v_call: TRBV6-5
d_call: NA
cdr3_nt: TGTGCCAGCAACCGGGACCACTGGGGCATTCAGTACTTC
cdr3_aa: CASNRDHWGIQYF

clone_size: NA
j_call: TRBJ1-1
v_call: TRBV7-3
d_call: NA
cdr3_nt: TGTGCCAGCAGCCCCGGGAATAGGCGGCGTCTGGACACTGAAGCTTTCTTT
cdr3_aa: CASSPGNRRRLDTEAFF

clone_size: many
j_call: TRBJ2-7
v_call: TRBV28
d_call: NA
cdr3_nt: TGTGCCAGCAGTTTTTTCGCGGGTTTAAGGGTAGGCTACGAGCAGTACTTC
cdr3_aa: CASSFFAGLRVGYEQYF

clone_size: many
j_call: TRBJ1-1
v_call: TRBV30
d_call: NA
cdr3_nt: TGTGCCTGGAGTATGACAGTCAACACTGAAGCTTTCTTT
cdr3_aa: CAWSMTVNTEAFF

clone_size: many
j_call: TRBJ2-2
v_call: TRBV5-4
d_call: NA
cdr3_nt: TGTGCCAGCAGCTTGGATCCCGCCGGGGAGCTGTTTTTT
cdr3_aa: CASSLDPAGELFF

clone_size: few
j_call: TRBJ1-5
v_call: TRBV7-2
d_call: TRBD1
cdr3_nt: TGTGCCAGCAGCTCGGACAGGGAGAGTCAGCCCCAGCATTTT
cdr3_aa: CASSSDRESQPQHF

clone_size: many
j_call: TRBJ2-3
v_call: TRBV20-1
d_call: TRBD2
cdr3_nt: TGCAGTGCTAGTAGCGGGGGGAGCACAGATACGCAGTATTTT
cdr3_aa: CSASSGGSTDTQYF

clone_size: few
j_call: TRBJ1-6
v_call: TRBV7-2
d_call: TRBD1
cdr3_nt: TGTGCCAGCAGCTTCAGACAGGGGGGTAGCTCCTATAATTCACCCCTCCACTTT
cdr3_aa: CASSFRQGGSSYNSPLHF

clone_size: many
j_call: TRBJ2-2
v_call: TRBV15
d_call: NA
cdr3_nt: TGTGCCACCAGAGTAAACACCGGGGAGCTGTTTTTT
cdr3_aa: CATRVNTGELFF

clone_size: many
j_call: TRBJ2-5
v_call: TRBV7-7
d_call: NA
cdr3_nt: TGTGCCAGCAGCTTGGGAGCCAAAGAGACCCAGTACTTC
cdr3_aa: CASSLGAKETQYF

clone_size: few
j_call: TRBJ2-1
v_call: TRBV5-4
d_call: NA
cdr3_nt: TGTGCCAGCAGCTTGGACAGAGGGCCTAACTTCTTC
cdr3_aa: CASSLDRGPNFF

clone_size: many
j_call: TRBJ2-6
v_call: TRBV7-2
d_call: NA
cdr3_nt: TGTGCCAGCAGCCTCGGGACAACCAACGTCCTGACTTTC
cdr3_aa: CASSLGTTNVLTF

clone_size: few
j_call: TRBJ2-1
v_call: TRBV6-2/TRBV6-3
d_call: TRBD1
cdr3_nt: TGTGCCAGCAGTCACCCGTACGGGACAGGGACGGTCAATGAGCAGTTCTTC
cdr3_aa: CASSHPYGTGTVNEQFF

clone_size: many
j_call: TRBJ1-2
v_call: TRBV20-1
d_call: TRBD1
cdr3_nt: TGCAGTGCTAGGGAAGACAGGGTAGGCTATGGCTACACCTTC
cdr3_aa: CSAREDRVGYGYTF

clone_size: many
j_call: TRBJ2-3
v_call: TRBV3-1
d_call: NA
cdr3_nt: TGTGCCAGCAGCCAAGATGAAGAGACTAGCACAGATACGCAGTATTTT
cdr3_aa: CASSQDEETSTDTQYF

clone_size: few
j_call: TRBJ2-5
v_call: TRBV7-6
d_call: NA
cdr3_nt: TGTGCCAGCAGCTTAACCCCCCTGTTGAAAGAGACCCAGTACTTC
cdr3_aa: CASSLTPLLKETQYF